This TCR beta chain is drawn from a study of T-cell memory formation after mild COVID-19. V trimming: 0 bases; J trimming: 1 base; junction bases outside the gene matches: 4. In germline, CDR1 is MNHEY, CDR2 SVGAGI. This CDR3 contains 16 residues. This clonotype was counted at least ten times. TCRdb recomputed calls from the 5' RACE reads with MiXCR, one row per CDR3 protein. Of 250,000 to 300,000 distinct CDR3 sequences in the sample, around 15% were seen once. Sequenced material: PBMCs or a T cell subset sorted from them (not recorded which). This receptor was identified in a man aged 18-30 years who had mild COVID-19 (a few samples of this study predate the infection). Cell type and time point are not known. V is TRBV6-5 and J is TRBJ2-3, with TRBD1 matching 7 bases. The chain's CDR3 is CASSYSTGSGTDTQYF. The CDR3 DNA is TGTGCCAGCAGTTACTCGACAGGGAGTGGCACAGATACGCAGTATTTT.